Presented here are 2 T cell receptor beta chains from one specimen sequenced in a study of CD8 T cells in ankylosing spondylitis. These receptors have no known antigen. TCRdb reanalysed the 5' RACE reads using MiXCR and keeps one entry per CDR3 protein. Here the sample spans roughly 490,000 distinct CDR3 sequences, approximately 5.3% being singletons. Study-wide results and caveats: Among TCR beta sequences, a motif of under 10 highly homologous variants appeared characteristic of ankylosing spondylitis blood.

Sequenced material: blood, either unsorted or a sorted T cell fraction (not recorded which). The receptor source for this set is a male donor with ankylosing spondylitis.

This clonotype was seen at least ten times. V and J are TRBV20-1 and TRBJ2-1; the D is unclear. The CDR3 covers 14 residues. Germline V gene sequence: CDR1 DFQATT, CDR2 SNEGSKA (reference sequence). Trimming left V 3 bases short and J 1 base short, with 10 bases between. DNA of the CDR3: TGCAGTGCTAGGGATGGTGGTTCCTACAATGAGCAGTTCTTC. This gives the protein CSARDGGSYNEQFF.

This clonotype has a count of ten or more. The genes are TRBV30 and TRBJ1-2; D gene ambiguous. The germline CDR1 and CDR2 sequences are GTSNPN and SVGIG (reference sequence). The CDR3 spans 13 residues. V lost 3 bases to trimming and J lost 4 bases, with 12 bases between them. This CDR3 is CAWREQRIYGYTF. CDR3 DNA: TGTGCCTGGAGGGAGCAGAGGATCTATGGCTACACCTTC.